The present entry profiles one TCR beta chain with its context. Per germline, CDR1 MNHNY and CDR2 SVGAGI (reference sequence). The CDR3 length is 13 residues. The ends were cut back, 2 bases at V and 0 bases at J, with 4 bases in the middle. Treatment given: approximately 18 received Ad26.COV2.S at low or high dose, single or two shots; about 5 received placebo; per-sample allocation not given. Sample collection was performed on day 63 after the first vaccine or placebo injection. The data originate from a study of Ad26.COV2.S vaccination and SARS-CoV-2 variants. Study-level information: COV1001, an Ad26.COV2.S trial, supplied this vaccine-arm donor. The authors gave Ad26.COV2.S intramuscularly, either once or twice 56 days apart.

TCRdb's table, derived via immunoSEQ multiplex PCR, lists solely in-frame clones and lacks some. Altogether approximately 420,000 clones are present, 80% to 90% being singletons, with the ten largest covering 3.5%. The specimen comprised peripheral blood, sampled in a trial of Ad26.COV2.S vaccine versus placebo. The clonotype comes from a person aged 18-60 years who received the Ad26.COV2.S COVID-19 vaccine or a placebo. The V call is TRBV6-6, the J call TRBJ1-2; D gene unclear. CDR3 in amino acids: CASSYESNYGYTF. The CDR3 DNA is TGTGCCAGCAGTTACGAGTCTAACTATGGCTACACCTTC.